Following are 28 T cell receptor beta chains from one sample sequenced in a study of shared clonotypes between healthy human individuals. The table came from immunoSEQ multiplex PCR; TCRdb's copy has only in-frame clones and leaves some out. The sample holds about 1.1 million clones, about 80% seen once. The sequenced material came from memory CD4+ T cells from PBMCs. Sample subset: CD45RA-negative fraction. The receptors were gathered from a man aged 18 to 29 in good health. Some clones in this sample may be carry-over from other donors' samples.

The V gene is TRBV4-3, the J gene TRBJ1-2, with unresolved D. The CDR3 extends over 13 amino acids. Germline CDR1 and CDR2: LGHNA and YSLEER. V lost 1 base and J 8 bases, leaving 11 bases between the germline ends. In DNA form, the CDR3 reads TGCGCCAGCAGCCAAGTGGGAGCGGGGGGCTACACCTTC. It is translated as CASSQVGAGGYTF.

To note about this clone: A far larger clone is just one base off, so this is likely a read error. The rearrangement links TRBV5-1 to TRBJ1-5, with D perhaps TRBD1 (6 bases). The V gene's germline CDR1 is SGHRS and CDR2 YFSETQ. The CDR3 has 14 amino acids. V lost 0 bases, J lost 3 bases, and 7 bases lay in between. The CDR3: CASSLDRDNQPQHF. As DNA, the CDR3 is TGCGCCAGCAGCTTGGACAGGGACAATCAGCCCCAGCATTTT.

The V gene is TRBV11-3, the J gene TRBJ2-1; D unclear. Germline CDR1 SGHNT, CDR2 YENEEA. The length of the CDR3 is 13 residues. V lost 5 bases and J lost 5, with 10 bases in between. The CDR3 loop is CASSTGPHNEQFF. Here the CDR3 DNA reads TGTGCCAGCAGCACCGGGCCTCACAATGAGCAGTTCTTC.

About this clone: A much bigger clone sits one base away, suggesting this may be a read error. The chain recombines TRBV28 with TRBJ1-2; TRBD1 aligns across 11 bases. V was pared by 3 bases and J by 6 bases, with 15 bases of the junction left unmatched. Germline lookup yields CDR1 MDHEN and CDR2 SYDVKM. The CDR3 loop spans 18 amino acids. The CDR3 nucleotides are TGTGCCAGCAGTTTCGCTGGGACAGGGGGTCGAAGGTGGGATGGCTACACCTTC. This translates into CASSFAGTGGRRWDGYTF.

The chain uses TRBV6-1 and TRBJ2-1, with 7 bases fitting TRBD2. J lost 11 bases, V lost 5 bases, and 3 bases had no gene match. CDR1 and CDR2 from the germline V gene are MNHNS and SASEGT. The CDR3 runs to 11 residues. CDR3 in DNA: TGTGCCAGCAGTCCCGGGACTAAGCAGTTCTTC. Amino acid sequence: CASSPGTKQFF.

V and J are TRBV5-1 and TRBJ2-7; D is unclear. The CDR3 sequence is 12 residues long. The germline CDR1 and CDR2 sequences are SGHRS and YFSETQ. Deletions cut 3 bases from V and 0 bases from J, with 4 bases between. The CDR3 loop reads CASSYSSYEQYF. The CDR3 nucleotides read TGCGCCAGCAGCTATAGCTCCTACGAGCAGTACTTC.

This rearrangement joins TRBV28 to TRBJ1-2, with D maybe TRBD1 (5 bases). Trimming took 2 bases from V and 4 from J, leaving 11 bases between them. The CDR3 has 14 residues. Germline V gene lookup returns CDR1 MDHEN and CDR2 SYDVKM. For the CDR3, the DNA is TGTGCCAGCAGTTTACCCGCAGGGTCCTATGGCTACACCTTC. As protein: CASSLPAGSYGYTF.

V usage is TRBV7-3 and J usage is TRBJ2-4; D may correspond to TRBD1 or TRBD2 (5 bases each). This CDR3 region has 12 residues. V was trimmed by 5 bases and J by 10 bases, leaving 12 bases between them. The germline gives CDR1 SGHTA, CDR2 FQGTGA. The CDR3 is CASSPGPGIQYF. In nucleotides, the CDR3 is TGTGCCAGCAGCCCGGGGCCGGGGATTCAGTACTTC.

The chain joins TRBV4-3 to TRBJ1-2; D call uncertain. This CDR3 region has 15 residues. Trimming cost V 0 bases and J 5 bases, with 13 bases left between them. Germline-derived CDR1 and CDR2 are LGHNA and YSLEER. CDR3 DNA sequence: TGCGCCAGCAGCCAAGAGGTTCTCAGGACGTATGGCTACACCTTC. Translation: CASSQEVLRTYGYTF.

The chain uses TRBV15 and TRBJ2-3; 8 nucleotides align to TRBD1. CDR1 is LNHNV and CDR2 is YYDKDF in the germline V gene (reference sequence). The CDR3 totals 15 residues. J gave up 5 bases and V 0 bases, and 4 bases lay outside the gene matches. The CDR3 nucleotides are TGTGCCACCAGCAGAGATCAGGGGGCACGAGATACGCAGTATTTT. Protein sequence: CATSRDQGARDTQYF. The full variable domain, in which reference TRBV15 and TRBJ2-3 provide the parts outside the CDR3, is DAMVIQNPRYQVTQFGKPVTLSCSQTLNHNVMYWYQQKSSQAPKLLFHYYDKDFNNEADTPDNFQSRRPNTSFCFLDIRSPGLGDTAMYLCATSRDQGARDTQYFGPGTRLTVL.

DNA for the CDR3: TGTGCCAGCAGTCCAGCGTGGGGGGGGTATGGCTACACCTTC. It is translated as CASSPAWGGYGYTF. The gene calls are TRBV27 and TRBJ1-2; D possibly corresponds to TRBD1 (5 bases). Trimming stripped 5 bases from V and 5 bases from J, with 15 bases between. Germline V gene data show CDR1 as MNHEY and CDR2 as SMNVEV (reference sequence). CDR3 size: 14 residues.

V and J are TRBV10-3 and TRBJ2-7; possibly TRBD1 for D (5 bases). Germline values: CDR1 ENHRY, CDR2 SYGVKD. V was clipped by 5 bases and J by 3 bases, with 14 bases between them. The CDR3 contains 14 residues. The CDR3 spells CAISLRQGYYEQYF. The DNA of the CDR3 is TGTGCCATCAGTCTCAGGCAGGGATACTACGAGCAGTACTTC.

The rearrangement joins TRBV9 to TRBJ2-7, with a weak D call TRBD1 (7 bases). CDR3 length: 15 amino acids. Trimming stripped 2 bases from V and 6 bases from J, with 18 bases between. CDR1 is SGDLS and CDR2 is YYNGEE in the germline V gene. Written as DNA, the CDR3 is TGTGCCAGCAGCGTGGGTGGAGGGGGCCTTGTCGAGCAGTACTTC. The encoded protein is CASSVGGGGLVEQYF.

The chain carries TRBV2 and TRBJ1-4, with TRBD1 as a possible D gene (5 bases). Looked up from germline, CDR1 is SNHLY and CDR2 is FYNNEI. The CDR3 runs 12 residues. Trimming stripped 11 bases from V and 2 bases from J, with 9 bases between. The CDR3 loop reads CAGGETNEKLFF. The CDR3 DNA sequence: TGTGCCGGGGGGGAGACTAATGAAAAACTGTTTTTT.

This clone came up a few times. Here the CDR3 reads CASSLDSNTEAFF. The CDR3 coding sequence is TGTGCCAGCTCACTTGACTCGAACACTGAAGCTTTCTTT. The rearrangement links TRBV18 to TRBJ1-1; D remains ambiguous. The germline V gene has CDR1 KGHSH and CDR2 LQKENI. The V end was cut by 4 bases, the J end by 1 base, with 7 bases between. The CDR3 spans 13 residues.

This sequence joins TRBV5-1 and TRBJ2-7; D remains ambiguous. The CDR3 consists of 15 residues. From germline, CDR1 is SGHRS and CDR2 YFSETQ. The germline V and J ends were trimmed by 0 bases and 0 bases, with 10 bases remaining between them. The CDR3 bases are TGCGCCAGCAGCTTGGCGCCCAGTTACTCCTACGAGCAGTACTTC. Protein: CASSLAPSYSYEQYF.

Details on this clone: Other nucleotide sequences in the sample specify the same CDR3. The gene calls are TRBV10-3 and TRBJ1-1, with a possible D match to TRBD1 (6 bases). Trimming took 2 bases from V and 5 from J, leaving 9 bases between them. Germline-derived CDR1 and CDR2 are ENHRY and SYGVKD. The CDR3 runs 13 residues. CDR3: CAISEGRGTEAFF. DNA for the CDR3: TGTGCCATCAGTGAGGGCAGGGGAACTGAAGCTTTCTTT.

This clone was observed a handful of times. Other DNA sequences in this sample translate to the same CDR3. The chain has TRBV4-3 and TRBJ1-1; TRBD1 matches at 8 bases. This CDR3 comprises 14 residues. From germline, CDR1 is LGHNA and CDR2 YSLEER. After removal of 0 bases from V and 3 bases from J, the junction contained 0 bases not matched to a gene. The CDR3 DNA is TGCGCCAGCAGCCAAGAGACAGGGGACACTGAAGCTTTCTTT. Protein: CASSQETGDTEAFF.

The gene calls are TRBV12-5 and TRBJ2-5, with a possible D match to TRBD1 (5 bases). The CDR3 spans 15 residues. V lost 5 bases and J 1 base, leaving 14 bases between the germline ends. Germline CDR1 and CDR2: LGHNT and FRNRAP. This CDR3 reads CASGLNGHPQETQYF. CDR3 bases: TGTGCTAGTGGTCTAAACGGACATCCCCAAGAGACCCAGTACTTC.

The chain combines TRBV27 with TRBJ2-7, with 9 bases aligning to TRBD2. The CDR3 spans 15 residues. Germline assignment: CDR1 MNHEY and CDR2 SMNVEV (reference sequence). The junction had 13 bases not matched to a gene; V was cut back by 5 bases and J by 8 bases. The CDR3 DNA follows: TGTGCCAGCAGTCCCCGACGGCCTAGCGGGATCAAGCAGTACTTC. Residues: CASSPRRPSGIKQYF.

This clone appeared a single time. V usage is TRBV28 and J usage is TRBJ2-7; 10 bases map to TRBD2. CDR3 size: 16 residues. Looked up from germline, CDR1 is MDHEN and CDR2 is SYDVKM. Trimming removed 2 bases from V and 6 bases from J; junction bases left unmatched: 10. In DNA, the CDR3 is TGTGCCAGCAGTTTAAGTAGAGCGGGAGGGGCGCGCGAGCAGTACTTC. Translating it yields CASSLSRAGGAREQYF.

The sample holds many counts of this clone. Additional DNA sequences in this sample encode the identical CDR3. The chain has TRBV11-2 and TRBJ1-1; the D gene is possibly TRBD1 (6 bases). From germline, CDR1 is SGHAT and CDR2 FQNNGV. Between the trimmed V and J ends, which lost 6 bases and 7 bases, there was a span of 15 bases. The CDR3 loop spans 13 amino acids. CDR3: CASSNQGPGEAFF. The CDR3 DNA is TGTGCCAGCAGTAATCAGGGGCCGGGTGAAGCTTTCTTT.

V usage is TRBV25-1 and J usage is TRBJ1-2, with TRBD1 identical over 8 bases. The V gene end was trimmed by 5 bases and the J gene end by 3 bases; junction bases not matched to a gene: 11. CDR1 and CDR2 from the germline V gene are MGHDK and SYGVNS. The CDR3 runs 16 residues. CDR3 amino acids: CASSPDSGTGDYGYTF. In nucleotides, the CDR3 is TGTGCCAGCAGTCCAGATTCCGGGACAGGAGACTATGGCTACACCTTC.

CDR3 amino acids: CASSYGGGQPQHF. DNA of the CDR3: TGTGCCAGCAGTTACGGAGGGGGGCAGCCCCAGCATTTT. The V and J genes are TRBV6-6 and TRBJ1-5, with D perhaps TRBD1 (6 bases). The V end was cut by 2 bases, the J end by 7 bases, with 9 bases between. Per germline, CDR1 MNHNY and CDR2 SVGAGI (reference sequence). The CDR3 extends over 13 amino acids.

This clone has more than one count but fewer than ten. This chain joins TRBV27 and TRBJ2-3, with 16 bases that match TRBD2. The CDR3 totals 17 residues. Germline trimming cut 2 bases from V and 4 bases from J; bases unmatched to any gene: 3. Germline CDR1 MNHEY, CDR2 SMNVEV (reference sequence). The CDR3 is CASSLPGLAGGPDTQYF. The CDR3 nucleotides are TGTGCCAGCAGTTTACCGGGACTAGCGGGAGGGCCAGATACGCAGTATTTT.

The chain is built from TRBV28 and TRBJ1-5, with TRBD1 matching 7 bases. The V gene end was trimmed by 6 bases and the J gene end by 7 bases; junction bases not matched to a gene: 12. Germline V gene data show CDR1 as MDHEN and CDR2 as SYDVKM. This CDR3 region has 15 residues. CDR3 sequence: CASREEGDRGQPQHF. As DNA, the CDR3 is TGTGCCAGCAGAGAGGAGGGGGACAGAGGACAGCCCCAGCATTTT.

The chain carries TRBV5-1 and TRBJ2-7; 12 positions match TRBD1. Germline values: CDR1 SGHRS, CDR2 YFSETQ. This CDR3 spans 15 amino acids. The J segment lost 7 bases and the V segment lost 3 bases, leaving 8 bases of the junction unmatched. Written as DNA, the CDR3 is TGCGCCAGCAGCTACCGGGACAGGGGGCGGGAAGAGCAGTACTTC. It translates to CASSYRDRGREEQYF.

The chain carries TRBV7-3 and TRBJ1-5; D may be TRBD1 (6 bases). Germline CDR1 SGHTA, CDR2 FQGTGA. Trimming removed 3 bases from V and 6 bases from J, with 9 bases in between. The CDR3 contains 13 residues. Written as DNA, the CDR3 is TGTGCCAGCAGCTTGGGGGCCGCTCAGCCCCAGCATTTT. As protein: CASSLGAAQPQHF.